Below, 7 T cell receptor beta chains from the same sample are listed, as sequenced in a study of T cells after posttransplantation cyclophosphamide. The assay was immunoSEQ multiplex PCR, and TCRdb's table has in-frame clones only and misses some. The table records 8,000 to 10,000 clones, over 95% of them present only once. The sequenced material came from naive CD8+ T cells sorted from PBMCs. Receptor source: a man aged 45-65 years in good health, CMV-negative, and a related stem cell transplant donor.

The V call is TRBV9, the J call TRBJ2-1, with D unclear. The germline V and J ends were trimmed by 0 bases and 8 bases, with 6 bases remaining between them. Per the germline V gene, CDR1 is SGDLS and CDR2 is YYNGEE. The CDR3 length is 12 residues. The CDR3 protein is CASSVGPDEQFF. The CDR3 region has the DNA TGTGCCAGCAGCGTAGGTCCGGATGAGCAGTTCTTC.

The CDR3 DNA is TGTGCCAGCAGTTACTCCGAGGGGGGGTCTGAAGCTTTCTTT. Protein product: CASSYSEGGSEAFF. The chain joins TRBV6-5 to TRBJ1-1; a possible D gene is TRBD1 (6 bases). Looked up from germline, CDR1 is MNHEY and CDR2 is SVGAGI. The CDR3 loop spans 14 amino acids. V dropped 0 bases and J dropped 6 bases, with 11 bases sitting between them.

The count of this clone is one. In nucleotides, the CDR3 is TGTGCCAGTAGTCTCGACAGGGAGTCCGAGCAGTACTTC. As protein: CASSLDRESEQYF. The chain couples TRBV19 to TRBJ2-7, with 7 bases that match TRBD1. Germline CDR1 reads LNHDA; CDR2 reads SQIVND (reference sequence). V trimming: 5 bases; J trimming: 6 bases; junction bases outside the gene matches: 7. The CDR3 contains 13 residues.

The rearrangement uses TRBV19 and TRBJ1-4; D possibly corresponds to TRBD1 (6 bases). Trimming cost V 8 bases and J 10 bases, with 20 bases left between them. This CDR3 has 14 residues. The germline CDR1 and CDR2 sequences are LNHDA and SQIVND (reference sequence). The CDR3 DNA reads TGTGCCAGTCGGACAGCCAATACACTGGGAAAACTGTTTTTT. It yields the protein CASRTANTLGKLFF.

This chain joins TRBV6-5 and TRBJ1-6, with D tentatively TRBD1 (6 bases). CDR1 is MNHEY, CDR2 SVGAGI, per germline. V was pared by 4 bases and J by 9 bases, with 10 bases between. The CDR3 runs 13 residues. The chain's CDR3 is CASSSLQGSPLHF. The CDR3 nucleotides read TGTGCCAGCAGTTCTTTACAGGGTTCACCCCTCCACTTT.

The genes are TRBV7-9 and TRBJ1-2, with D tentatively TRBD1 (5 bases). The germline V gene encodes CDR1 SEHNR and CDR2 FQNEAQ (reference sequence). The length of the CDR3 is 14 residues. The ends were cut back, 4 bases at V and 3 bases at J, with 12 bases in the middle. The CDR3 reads CASSYQGAYYGYTF. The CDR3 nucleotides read TGTGCCAGCAGCTACCAAGGGGCGTACTATGGCTACACCTTC. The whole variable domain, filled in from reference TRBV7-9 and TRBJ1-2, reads DTGVSQNPRHKITKRGQNVTFRCDPISEHNRLYWYRQTLGQGPEFLTYFQNEAQLEKSRLLSDRFSAERPKGSFSTLEIQRTEQGDSAMYLCASSYQGAYYGYTFGSGTRLTVV.

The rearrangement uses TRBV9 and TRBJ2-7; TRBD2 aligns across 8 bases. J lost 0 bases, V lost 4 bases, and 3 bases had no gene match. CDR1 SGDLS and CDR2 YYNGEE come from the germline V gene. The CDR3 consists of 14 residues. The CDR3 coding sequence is TGTGCCAGCAGCCTCGGGGGGGGCTCCTACGAGCAGTACTTC. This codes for CASSLGGGSYEQYF.